The entry below gives a single T cell receptor (beta chain) sequence along with its context. Antigen specificity is unknown. 60 Vbeta and 13 Jbeta primers were used in PCR. Libraries were prepared by immunoSEQ multiplex PCR; TCRdb keeps only in-frame clonotypes and omits some of them. The sample carries about 130,000 clones, over 70% recorded once. The record originates from a study of cytomegalovirus exposure and HLA in healthy donors. Findings and limits, study-wide: A later analysis reportedly found that, within productive TCRs, an Asian-associated ancestry cluster had fewer N-insertions than the mean observed across the approximately 700 donors. Common viral pathogens (according to a later analysis) appeared linked to several of the most significant clusters. It was reported that TCR beta sequences correctly inferred the HLA-A and HLA-B alleles for most subjects.

Trimming at V came to 4 bases and at J to 4 bases, leaving 4 bases not matched to a gene. Germline CDR1 MNHEY, CDR2 SMNVEV (reference sequence). The CDR3 has 14 amino acids. V gene TRBV27 combines with J gene TRBJ1-2, with TRBD1 identical over 9 bases. This sequence was found in a man aged 40-49 years in good health and CMV-seronegative. Sequenced: PBMCs. The CDR3 sequence: CASSWRQGGYGYTF. CDR3 bases: TGTGCCAGCAGTTGGCGACAGGGGGGCTATGGCTACACCTTC.